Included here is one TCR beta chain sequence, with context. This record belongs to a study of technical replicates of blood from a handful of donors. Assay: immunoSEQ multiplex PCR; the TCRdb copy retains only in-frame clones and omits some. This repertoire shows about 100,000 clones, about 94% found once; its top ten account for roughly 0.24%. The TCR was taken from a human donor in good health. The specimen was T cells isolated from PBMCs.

The CDR3 sequence is CASSLIAGSQETQYF. In DNA form, the CDR3 reads TGTGCCAGTAGTTTGATAGCGGGGAGTCAAGAGACCCAGTACTTC. The genes are TRBV19 and TRBJ2-5; 8 bases map to TRBD2. The germline gives CDR1 LNHDA, CDR2 SQIVND (reference sequence). Germline trimming cut 5 bases from V and 2 bases from J; bases unmatched to any gene: 7. The length of the CDR3 is 15 residues. Combining the CDR3 with reference TRBV19 and TRBJ2-5 gives the whole variable domain DGGITQSPKYLFRKEGQNVTLSCEQNLNHDAMYWYRQDPGQGLRLIYYSQIVNDFQKGDIAEGYSVSREKKESFPLTVTSAQKNPTAFYLCASSLIAGSQETQYFGPGTRLLVL.